The clone carrying this T cell receptor beta chain was picked up a small number of times. The sample originates from a study of CD8 T cells in ankylosing spondylitis. Each TCR beta library was made by quantitative 5'-RACE that incorporated molecular barcodes. TCRdb re-derived calls from the 5' RACE reads in MiXCR, one entry per CDR3 protein. The table has about 92,000 distinct CDR3 sequences, just under 9% seen once. The germline CDR1 and CDR2 sequences are SGHTA and FQGNSA. This CDR3 is built from 16 residues. V dropped 5 bases and J dropped 0; count of bases not matched to a gene: 6. This TCR came from a male donor with ankylosing spondylitis or in good health (not recorded which). The specimen sequenced was blood, either unsorted or a sorted T cell fraction (not recorded which). The V and J genes are TRBV7-2 and TRBJ2-4; 8 positions agree with TRBD1. The CDR3 protein is CASSPRTGLAKNIQYF. The CDR3 DNA is TGTGCCAGCAGCCCGAGGACAGGGTTAGCCAAAAACATTCAGTACTTC.